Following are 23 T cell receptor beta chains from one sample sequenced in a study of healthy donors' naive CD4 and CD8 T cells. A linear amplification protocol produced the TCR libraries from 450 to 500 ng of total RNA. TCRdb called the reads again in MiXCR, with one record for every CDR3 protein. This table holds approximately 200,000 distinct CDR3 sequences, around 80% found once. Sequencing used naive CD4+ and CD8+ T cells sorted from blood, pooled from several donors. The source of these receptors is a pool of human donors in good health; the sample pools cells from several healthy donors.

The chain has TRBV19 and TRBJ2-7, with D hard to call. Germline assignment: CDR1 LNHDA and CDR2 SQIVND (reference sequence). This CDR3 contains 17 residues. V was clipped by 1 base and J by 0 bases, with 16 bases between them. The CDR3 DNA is TGTGCCAGTAGTATAGGTTTCAGGCGAAGCTACTCCTACGAGCAGTACTTC. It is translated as CASSIGFRRSYSYEQYF.

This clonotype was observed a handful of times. CDR3 sequence (DNA): TGTGCCACCAGCCCCCGAACAGGTCAAGAGACCCAGTACTTC. Translation: CATSPRTGQETQYF. The chain links TRBV15 to TRBJ2-5; D possibly corresponds to TRBD1 (5 bases). The V gene's germline CDR1 is LNHNV and CDR2 YYDKDF (reference sequence). Between the trimmed V and J ends, which lost 5 bases and 2 bases, there was a span of 12 bases. The CDR3 covers 14 residues.

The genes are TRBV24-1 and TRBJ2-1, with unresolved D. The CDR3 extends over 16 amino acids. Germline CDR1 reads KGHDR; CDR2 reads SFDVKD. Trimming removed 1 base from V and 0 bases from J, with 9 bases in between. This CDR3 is CATSDLGKSSYNEQFF. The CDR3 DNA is TGTGCCACCAGTGATTTAGGGAAGAGCTCCTACAATGAGCAGTTCTTC.

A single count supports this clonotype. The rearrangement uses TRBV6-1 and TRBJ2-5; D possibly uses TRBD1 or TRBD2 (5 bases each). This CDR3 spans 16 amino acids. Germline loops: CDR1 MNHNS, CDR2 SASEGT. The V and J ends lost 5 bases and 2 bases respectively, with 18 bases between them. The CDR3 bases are TGTGCCAGCAGTCCCGGGACCCAGAACCCACAAGAGACCCAGTACTTC. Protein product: CASSPGTQNPQETQYF.

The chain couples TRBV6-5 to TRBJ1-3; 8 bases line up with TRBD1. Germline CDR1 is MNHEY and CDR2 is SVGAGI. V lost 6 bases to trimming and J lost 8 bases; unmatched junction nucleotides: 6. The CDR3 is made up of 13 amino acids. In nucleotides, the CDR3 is TGTGCCAGCAGATTTGGACAGGGTGACACCATATATTTT. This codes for CASRFGQGDTIYF.

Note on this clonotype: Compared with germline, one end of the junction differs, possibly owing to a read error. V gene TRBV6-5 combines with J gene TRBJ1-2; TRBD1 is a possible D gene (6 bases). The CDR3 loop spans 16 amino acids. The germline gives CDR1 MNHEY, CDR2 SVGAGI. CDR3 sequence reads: CASSYTGDPGGYGYTF. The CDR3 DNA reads TGTGCCAGCAGTTACACGGGGGATCCGGGGGGCTATGGCTATACCTTC.

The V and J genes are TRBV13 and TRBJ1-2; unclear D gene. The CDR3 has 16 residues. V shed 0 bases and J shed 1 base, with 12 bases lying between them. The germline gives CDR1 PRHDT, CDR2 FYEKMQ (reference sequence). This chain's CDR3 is CASSLGLTGNNYGYTF. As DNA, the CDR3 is TGTGCCAGCAGCTTAGGCCTAACTGGGAATAACTATGGCTACACCTTC.

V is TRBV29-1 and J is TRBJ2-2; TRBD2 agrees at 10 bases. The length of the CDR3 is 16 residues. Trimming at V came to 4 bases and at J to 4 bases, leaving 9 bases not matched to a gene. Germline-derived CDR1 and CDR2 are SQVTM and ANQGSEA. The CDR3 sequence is CSVGLASGRGTGELFF. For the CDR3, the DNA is TGCAGCGTTGGCTTGGCTAGCGGGAGAGGCACCGGGGAGCTGTTTTTT.

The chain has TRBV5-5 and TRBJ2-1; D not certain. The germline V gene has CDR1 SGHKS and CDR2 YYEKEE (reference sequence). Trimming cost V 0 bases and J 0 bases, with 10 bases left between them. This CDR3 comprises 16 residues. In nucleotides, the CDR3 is TGTGCCAGCAGCTTGGCCGCAGAGAGCTCCTACAATGAGCAGTTCTTC. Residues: CASSLAAESSYNEQFF.

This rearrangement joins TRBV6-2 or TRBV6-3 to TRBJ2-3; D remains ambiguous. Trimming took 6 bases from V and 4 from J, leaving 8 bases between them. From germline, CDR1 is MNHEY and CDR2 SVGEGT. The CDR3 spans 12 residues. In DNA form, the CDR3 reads TGTGCCAGCAGGGATAGGGCAGATACGCAGTATTTT. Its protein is CASRDRADTQYF.

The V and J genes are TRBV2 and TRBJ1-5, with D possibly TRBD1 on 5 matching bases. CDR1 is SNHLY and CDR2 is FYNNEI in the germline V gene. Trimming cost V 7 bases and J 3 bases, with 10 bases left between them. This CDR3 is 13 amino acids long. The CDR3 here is CASKQAYNQPQHF. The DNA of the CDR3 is TGTGCCAGCAAACAGGCTTACAATCAGCCCCAGCATTTT.

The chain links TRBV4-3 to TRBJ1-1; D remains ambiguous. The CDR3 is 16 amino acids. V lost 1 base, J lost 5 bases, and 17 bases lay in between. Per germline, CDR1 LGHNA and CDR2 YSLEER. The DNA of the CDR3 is TGCGCCAGCAGCCAAGGACTTGGCGGGGAAGAGACTGAAGCTTTCTTT. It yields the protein CASSQGLGGEETEAFF.

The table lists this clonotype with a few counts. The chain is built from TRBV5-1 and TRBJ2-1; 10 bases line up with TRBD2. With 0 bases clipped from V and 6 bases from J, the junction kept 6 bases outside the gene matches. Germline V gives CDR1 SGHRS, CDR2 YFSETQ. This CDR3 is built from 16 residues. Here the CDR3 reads CASSLEGLASPNEQFF. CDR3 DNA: TGCGCCAGCAGCTTGGAGGGACTAGCGTCCCCCAATGAGCAGTTCTTC.

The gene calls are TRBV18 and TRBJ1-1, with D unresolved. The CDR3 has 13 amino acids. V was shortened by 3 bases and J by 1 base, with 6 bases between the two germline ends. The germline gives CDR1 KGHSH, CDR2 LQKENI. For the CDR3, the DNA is TGTGCCAGCTCACCGGAGCGGAACACTGAAGCTTTCTTT. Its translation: CASSPERNTEAFF. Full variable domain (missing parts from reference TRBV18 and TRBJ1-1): NAGVMQNPRHLVRRRGQEARLRCSPMKGHSHVYWYRQLPEEGLKFMVYLQKENIIDESGMPKERFSAEFPKEGPSILRIQQVVRGDSAAYFCASSPERNTEAFFGQGTRLTVV.

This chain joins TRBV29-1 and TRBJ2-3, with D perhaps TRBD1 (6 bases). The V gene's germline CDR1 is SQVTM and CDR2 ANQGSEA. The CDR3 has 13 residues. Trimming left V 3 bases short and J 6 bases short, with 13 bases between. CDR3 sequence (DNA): TGCAGCGTTGACTCAGGGGCCCGTGATACGCAGTATTTT. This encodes CSVDSGARDTQYF.

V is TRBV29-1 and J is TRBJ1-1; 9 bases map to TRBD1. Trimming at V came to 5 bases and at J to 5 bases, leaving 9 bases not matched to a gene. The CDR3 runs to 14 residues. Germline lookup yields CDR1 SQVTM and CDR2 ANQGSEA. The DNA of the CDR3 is TGCAGCGTTTGGTTACAGGGGGCGAGGACTGAAGCTTTCTTT. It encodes CSVWLQGARTEAFF. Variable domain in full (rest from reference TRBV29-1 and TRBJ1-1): SAVISQKPSRDICQRGTSLTIQCQVDSQVTMMFWYRQQPGQSLTLIATANQGSEATYESGFVIDKFPISRPNLTFSTLTVSNMSPEDSSIYLCSVWLQGARTEAFFGQGTRLTVV.

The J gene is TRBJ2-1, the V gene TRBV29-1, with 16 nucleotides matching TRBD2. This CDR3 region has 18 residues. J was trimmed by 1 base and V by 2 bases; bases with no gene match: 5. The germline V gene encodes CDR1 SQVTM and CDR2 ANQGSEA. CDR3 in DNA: TGCAGCGTTGAACTAGTGGGACTAGCGGGAGGGTCCTACAATGAGCAGTTCTTC. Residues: CSVELVGLAGGSYNEQFF.

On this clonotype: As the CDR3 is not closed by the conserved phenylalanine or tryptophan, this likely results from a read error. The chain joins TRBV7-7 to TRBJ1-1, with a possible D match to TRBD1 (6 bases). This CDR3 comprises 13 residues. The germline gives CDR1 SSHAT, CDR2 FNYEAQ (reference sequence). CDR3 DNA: TGTGCTAGCAGCTTAAAGGGGGGCACTGAAGCTTTCCTT. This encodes CASSLKGGTEAFL.

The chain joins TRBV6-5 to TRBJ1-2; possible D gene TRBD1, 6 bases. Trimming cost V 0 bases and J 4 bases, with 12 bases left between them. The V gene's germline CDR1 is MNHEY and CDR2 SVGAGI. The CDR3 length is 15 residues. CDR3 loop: CASSYSVGGSYGYTF. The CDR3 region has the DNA TGTGCCAGCAGTTACTCAGTGGGGGGCAGCTATGGCTACACCTTC.

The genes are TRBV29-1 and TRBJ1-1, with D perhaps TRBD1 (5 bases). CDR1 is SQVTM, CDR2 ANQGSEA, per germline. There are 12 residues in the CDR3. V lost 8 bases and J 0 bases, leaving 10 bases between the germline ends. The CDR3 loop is CSSGGMNTEAFF. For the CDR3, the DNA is TGCAGCTCTGGGGGAATGAACACTGAAGCTTTCTTT.

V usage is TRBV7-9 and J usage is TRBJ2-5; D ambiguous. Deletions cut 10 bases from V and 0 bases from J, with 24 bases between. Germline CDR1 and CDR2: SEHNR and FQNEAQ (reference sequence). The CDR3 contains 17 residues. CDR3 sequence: CATTGYDPDHHQETQYF. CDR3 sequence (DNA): TGTGCCACTACCGGGTACGACCCGGACCATCACCAAGAGACCCAGTACTTC.

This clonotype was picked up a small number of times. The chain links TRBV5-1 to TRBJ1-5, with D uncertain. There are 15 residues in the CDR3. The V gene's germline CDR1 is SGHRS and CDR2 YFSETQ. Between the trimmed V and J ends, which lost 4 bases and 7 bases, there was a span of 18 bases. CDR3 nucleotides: TGCGCCAGCAGCCCTGGAGGAGGTTACGGGCAGCCCCAGCATTTT. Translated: CASSPGGGYGQPQHF.

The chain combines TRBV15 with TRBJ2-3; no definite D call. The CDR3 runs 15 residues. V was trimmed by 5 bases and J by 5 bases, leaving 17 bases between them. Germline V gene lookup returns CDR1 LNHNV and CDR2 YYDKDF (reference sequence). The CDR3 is CATSVGLVFVDTQYF. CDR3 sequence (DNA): TGTGCCACCAGCGTGGGTCTTGTTTTTGTAGATACGCAGTATTTT.